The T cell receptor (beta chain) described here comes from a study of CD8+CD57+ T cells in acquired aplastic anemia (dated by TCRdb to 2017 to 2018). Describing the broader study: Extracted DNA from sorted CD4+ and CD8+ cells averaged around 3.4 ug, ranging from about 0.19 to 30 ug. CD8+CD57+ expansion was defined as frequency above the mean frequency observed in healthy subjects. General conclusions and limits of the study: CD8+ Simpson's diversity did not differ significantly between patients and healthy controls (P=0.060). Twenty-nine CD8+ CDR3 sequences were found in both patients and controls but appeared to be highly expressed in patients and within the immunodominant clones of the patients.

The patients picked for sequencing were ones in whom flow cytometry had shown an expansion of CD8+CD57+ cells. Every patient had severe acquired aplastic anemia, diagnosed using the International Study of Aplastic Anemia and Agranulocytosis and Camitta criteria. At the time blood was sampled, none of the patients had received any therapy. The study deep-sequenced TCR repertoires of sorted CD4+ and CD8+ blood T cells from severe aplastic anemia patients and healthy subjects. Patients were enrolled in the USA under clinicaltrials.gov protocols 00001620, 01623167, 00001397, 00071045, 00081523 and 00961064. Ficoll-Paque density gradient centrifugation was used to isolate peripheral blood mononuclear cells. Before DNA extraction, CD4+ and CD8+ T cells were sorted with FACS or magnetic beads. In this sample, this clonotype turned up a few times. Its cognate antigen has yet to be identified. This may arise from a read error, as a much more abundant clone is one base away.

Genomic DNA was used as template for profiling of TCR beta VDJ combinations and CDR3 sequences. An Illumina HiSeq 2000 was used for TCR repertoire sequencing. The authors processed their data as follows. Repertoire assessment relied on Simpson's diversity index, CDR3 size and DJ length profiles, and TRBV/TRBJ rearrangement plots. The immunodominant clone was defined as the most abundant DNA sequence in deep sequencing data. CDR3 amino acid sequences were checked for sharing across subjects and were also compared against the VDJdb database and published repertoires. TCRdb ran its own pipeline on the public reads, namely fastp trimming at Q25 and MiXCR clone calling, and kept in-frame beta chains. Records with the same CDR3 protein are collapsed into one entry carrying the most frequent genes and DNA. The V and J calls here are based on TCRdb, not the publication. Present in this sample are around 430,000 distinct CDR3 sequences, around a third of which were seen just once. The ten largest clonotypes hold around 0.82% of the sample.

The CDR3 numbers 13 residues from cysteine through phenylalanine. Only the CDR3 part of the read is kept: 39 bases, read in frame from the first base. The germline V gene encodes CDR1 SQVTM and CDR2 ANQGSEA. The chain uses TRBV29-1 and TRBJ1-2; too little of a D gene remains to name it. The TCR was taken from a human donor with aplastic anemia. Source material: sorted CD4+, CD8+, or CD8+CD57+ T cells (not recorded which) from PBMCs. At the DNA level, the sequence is TGCAGCGTTGATTCGTCGGGTTCGGGTGGCTACCCCTTC. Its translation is CSVDSSGSGGYPF.